This TCR beta chain was sequenced in a study of cytomegalovirus exposure and HLA in healthy donors. Points from the study as a whole: Previously analyzed data showed that most TCR beta V segments were productive at a frequency of about 90% or about 30%.

CDR3 length: 14 residues. CDR1 is LGHNA, CDR2 YSLEER, per germline. Germline trimming cut 3 bases from V and 2 bases from J; bases unmatched to any gene: 2. PCR was performed using 60 Vbeta and 13 Jbeta primers. Original handling: An analysis that came later counted 80 million or so unique TCR beta chains, some 11 million shared. Produced via immunoSEQ multiplex PCR; TCRdb's table is partial and in-frame only. V, J and clone size were drawn from that table, and D and trimming were deduced from the DNA. The sample consists of more than 90,000 clones, about two thirds of them appearing once. Note on this clone: The antigen remains undetermined.

V is TRBV4-3 and J is TRBJ1-2, with 8 bases matching TRBD1. Sequences were obtained from PBMCs. This clonotype was sampled from a boy aged 5-17 years in good health and CMV-seropositive. CDR3 loop: CASSQRQGNYGYTF. In DNA, the CDR3 is TGCGCCAGCAGCCAGAGACAGGGGAACTATGGCTACACCTTC.